This T cell receptor (beta chain) is from a study of blood T cell repertoires in COVID-19. Study-level information: T cells, B-cell-depleted T cells, or PBMCs supplied cDNA or gDNA.

Authors' processing steps: Cell counts per sample came from amplifying reference gene primers. Repertoires were generated with immunoSEQ multiplex PCR, while TCRdb's copy carries only in-frame clones and drops some. That table supplies the V and J calls and clone size; D and trimming were determined from the DNA. The table records nearly 30,000 clones, roughly 90% of them present only once. The CDR3 has 14 residues. Germline V gene lookup returns CDR1 SGHNT and CDR2 YYREEE (reference sequence). The trim removed 0 bases at V and 5 bases at J, leaving 1 base unmatched. The sample was peripheral blood. This chain uses TRBV5-4 with TRBJ2-3, with 9 bases lining up with TRBD2. This receptor was obtained from a man aged 65 to 79 with active or convalescent COVID-19. Written as DNA, the CDR3 is TGTGCCAGCAGCTTGGAACTAGCGGGAGATACGCAGTATTTT. It yields the protein CASSLELAGDTQYF.